This entry lists 4 T cell receptor beta chains sequenced from one sample in a study of breast tumors, draining lymph nodes, adjacent tissues. Via MiXCR, TCRdb re-called the multiplex PCR reads, giving one row per CDR3 protein. The data contain approximately 52,000 distinct CDR3 sequences, roughly 39% of them singletons. The sample consisted of breast tumor tissue. These receptors were obtained from a female donor with breast cancer. Some clones in this sample may be carry-over from other donors' samples.

There are many counts of this clonotype. CDR3 amino acids: CASSQDFAADTQYF. CDR3 nucleotide sequence: TGCGCCAGCAGCCAAGATTTTGCGGCAGATACGCAGTATTTT. This chain connects TRBV4-3 to TRBJ2-3; D ambiguous. CDR3 length: 14 amino acids. V lost 0 bases to trimming and J lost 4 bases, with 8 bases between them. Germline lookup yields CDR1 LGHNA and CDR2 YSLEER.

This clonotype appeared a single time. CDR3 in amino acids: CASPPGMDSGNTIYF. As DNA, the CDR3 is TGTGCCAGCCCCCCGGGAATGGACTCTGGAAACACCATATATTTT. The chain carries TRBV18 and TRBJ1-3; D remains unclear. Germline CDR1 is KGHSH and CDR2 is LQKENI. The V end was cut by 8 bases, the J end by 0 bases, with 14 bases between. The CDR3 runs to 15 residues.

This clonotype has just one count. V usage is TRBV5-1 and J usage is TRBJ1-2; D is uncertain. This CDR3 comprises 16 residues. Trimming cost V 4 bases and J 8 bases, with 24 bases left between them. Germline CDR1 is SGHRS and CDR2 is YFSETQ. CDR3 DNA: TGCGCCAGCAGCCAAGAGGGTAGTGTCGGCTATCGCGGCTACACCTTC. Translated: CASSQEGSVGYRGYTF.

At least ten counts were recorded for this clonotype. The V gene is TRBV7-8, the J gene TRBJ2-7; D remains ambiguous. Trimming removed 0 bases at V and 4 bases at J, with 4 bases between. The CDR3 runs to 12 residues. Germline loops: CDR1 SGHVS, CDR2 FQNEAQ. The CDR3 bases are TGTGCCAGCAGCTTAGCGTTGTACGAGCAGTACTTC. Translating it yields CASSLALYEQYF.